This T cell receptor beta chain originates from a study of blood T cell repertoires in COVID-19. Overall study context: Researchers got acute and convalescent COVID-19 samples from the United States, Italy and Spain.

The table came from immunoSEQ multiplex PCR; TCRdb's copy has only in-frame clones and leaves some out. The sample records about 330,000 clones, around 83% being singletons. V dropped 7 bases and J dropped 2 bases, with 15 bases sitting between them. The CDR3 covers 15 residues. Germline V CDR1 and CDR2: SNHLY, FYNNEI. The source is a woman aged 50 to 65 with acute or convalescent COVID-19. Material for sequencing was peripheral blood. V usage is TRBV2 and J usage is TRBJ1-5; TRBD1 might be the D (6 bases). The CDR3 DNA is TGTGCCAGCAACCCGACAGGCGACGGCAATCAGCCCCAGCATTTT. This gives the protein CASNPTGDGNQPQHF.